This TCR beta chain appears in the sequencing data of a study of T-cell memory formation after mild COVID-19. Each CDR3 protein gets one entry after TCRdb re-called the 5' RACE reads with MiXCR. The table includes approximately 260,000 distinct CDR3 sequences, about a sixth detected once. Trimming took 1 base from V and 6 from J, leaving 16 bases between them. The CDR3 covers 17 residues. Germline lookup yields CDR1 SGHAT and CDR2 FQNNGV. This chain connects TRBV11-2 to TRBJ1-6; D perhaps matches TRBD1 (5 bases). Source material: PBMCs or a T cell subset sorted from them (not recorded which). This clonotype originated in a young man who had mild COVID-19 (a few samples of this study predate the infection). Cell type and time point are not known. CDR3 DNA: TGTGCCAGCAGCTTAGTAGCCCACAGGCTTAGTAATTCACCCCTCCACTTT. Translating gives CASSLVAHRLSNSPLHF.